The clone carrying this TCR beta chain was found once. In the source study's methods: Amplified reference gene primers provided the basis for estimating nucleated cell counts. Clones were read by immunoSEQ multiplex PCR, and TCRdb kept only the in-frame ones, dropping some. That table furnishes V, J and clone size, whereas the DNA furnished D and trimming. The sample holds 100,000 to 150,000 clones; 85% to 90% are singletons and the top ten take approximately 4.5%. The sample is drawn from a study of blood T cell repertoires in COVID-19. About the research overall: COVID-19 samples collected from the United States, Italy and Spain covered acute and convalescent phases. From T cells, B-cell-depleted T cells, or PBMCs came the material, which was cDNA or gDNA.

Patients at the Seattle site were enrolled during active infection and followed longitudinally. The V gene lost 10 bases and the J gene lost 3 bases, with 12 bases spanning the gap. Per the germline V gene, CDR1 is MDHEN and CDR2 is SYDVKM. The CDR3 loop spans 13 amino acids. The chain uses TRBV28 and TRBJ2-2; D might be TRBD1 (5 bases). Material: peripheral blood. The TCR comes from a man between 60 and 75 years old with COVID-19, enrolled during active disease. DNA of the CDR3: TGTGCCAACCGAGACAGTTACACCGGGGAGCTGTTTTTT. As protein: CANRDSYTGELFF.